The 28 T cell receptor beta chains below come from one sample, sequenced in a study of T cells after yellow fever vaccination. TCRdb independently ran MiXCR on the 5' RACE reads; one entry per CDR3 protein. The sample shows about 47,000 distinct CDR3 sequences, 7% to 9% of them seen only once. Material: CD8+ T cells sorted from PBMCs, obtained roughly 15 days after the first yellow fever vaccination. The receptors were sampled from a man between 18 and 35 years old who received the YFV17D yellow fever vaccine.

This clonotype was seen at least ten times. The chain recombines TRBV27 with TRBJ2-5, with TRBD1 matching 9 bases. With 6 bases clipped from V and 4 bases from J, the junction kept 9 bases outside the gene matches. From germline, CDR1 is MNHEY and CDR2 SMNVEV (reference sequence). There are 15 residues in the CDR3. CDR3 residues: CASSQTGGWGETQYF. The CDR3 DNA follows: TGTGCCAGCAGCCAAACAGGGGGCTGGGGAGAGACCCAGTACTTC.

Comments on this clonotype: This could be a read error, since a much larger clone is one nucleotide away. The rearrangement links TRBV12-3 or TRBV12-4 to TRBJ1-5, with D hard to call. V gave up 6 bases and J gave up 10 bases, with 22 bases separating them. The CDR3 consists of 15 residues. The CDR3 loop reads CASRNLIHPSHPQHF. CDR3 coding DNA: TGTGCCAGCAGAAACCTGATCCACCCCAGCCATCCCCAGCATTTT.

Many counts were recorded for this clonotype. The V and J genes are TRBV19 and TRBJ1-5; no reliable D call. The CDR3 is made up of 13 amino acids. V lost 8 bases and J 7 bases, leaving 15 bases between the germline ends. Germline CDR1 LNHDA, CDR2 SQIVND (reference sequence). This chain's CDR3 is CASAPSAVQPQHF. The CDR3 DNA reads as TGTGCCAGTGCCCCCTCCGCGGTGCAGCCCCAGCATTTT.

This clonotype was picked up many times. The chain carries TRBV6-2 or TRBV6-3 and TRBJ2-3; the match to TRBD1 covers 9 bases. With V trimmed by 6 bases and J by 0 bases, 10 bases remained unmatched. Germline V lookup: CDR1 MNHEY, CDR2 SVGEGT. The CDR3 is 17 amino acids. The CDR3 loop reads CASSLPGQGHSTDTQYF. The DNA for the CDR3 is TGTGCCAGCAGCCTACCGGGACAGGGCCATAGCACAGATACGCAGTATTTT.

Worth noting for this clonotype: This could be a read error, since a much larger clone is one nucleotide away. This sequence joins TRBV27 and TRBJ2-1, with 8 bases that match TRBD2. The CDR3 has 15 amino acids. The V and J ends lost 5 bases and 12 bases, in that order; junction bases with no gene match: 15. In germline, CDR1 is MNHEY, CDR2 SMNVEV (reference sequence). The CDR3: CASSTRISGALGQFF. CDR3 nucleotides: TGTGCCAGCAGTACGCGGATTAGCGGGGCCCTCGGGCAGTTCTTC.

There are many counts of this clonotype. The chain joins TRBV20-1 to TRBJ2-3, with D perhaps being TRBD1 or TRBD2 (5 bases each). CDR1 is DFQATT, CDR2 SNEGSKA, per germline (reference sequence). The length of the CDR3 is 13 residues. Trimming removed 5 bases at V and 2 bases at J, with 11 bases between. This chain's CDR3 is CSAGTLLTDTQYF. The CDR3 region has the DNA TGCAGTGCTGGGACCTTACTCACAGATACGCAGTATTTT.

This clonotype showed up just a few times. The genes are TRBV4-2 and TRBJ2-5; D is possibly TRBD1 or TRBD2 (5 bases each). Germline V gives CDR1 LGHNA, CDR2 YNFKEQ. The V gene lost 4 bases and the J gene lost 3 bases, with 15 bases spanning the gap. The CDR3 runs 15 residues. The CDR3 is CASSPGTKSKETQYF. CDR3 coding DNA: TGTGCCAGCAGCCCCGGGACCAAAAGCAAAGAGACCCAGTACTTC.

This clonotype was detected a few times. The chain carries TRBV7-6 and TRBJ2-7; TRBD2 is a possible D gene (8 bases). Germline CDR1 and CDR2: SGHVS and FNYEAQ. The V end was cut by 5 bases, the J end by 4 bases, with 18 bases between. The CDR3 has 15 residues. The CDR3 sequence is CASSPIGGDRYEQYF. In nucleotides, the CDR3 is TGTGCCAGCAGCCCCATCGGGGGGGACAGATACGAGCAGTACTTC.

This clonotype was found many times. This chain links TRBV5-1 with TRBJ1-3, with D possibly TRBD1 on 5 matching bases. The V and J ends lost 5 bases and 0 bases respectively, with 12 bases between them. CDR1 SGHRS and CDR2 YFSETQ come from the germline V gene. There are 15 residues in the CDR3. CDR3 protein: CASRGTVSSGNTIYF. The DNA of the CDR3 is TGCGCCAGCAGAGGGACGGTGAGCTCTGGAAACACCATATATTTT.

This clonotype was recorded many times. V and J are TRBV13 and TRBJ2-1; TRBD2 matches at 11 bases. Germline values: CDR1 PRHDT, CDR2 FYEKMQ (reference sequence). The CDR3 contains 17 residues. The V segment lost 0 bases and the J segment 4 bases; nucleotides outside the gene matches: 5. The chain's CDR3 is CASSLGLAGGQYNEQFF. Written as DNA, the CDR3 is TGTGCCAGCAGCTTAGGGCTAGCGGGGGGCCAATACAATGAGCAGTTCTTC.

This clonotype came up many times. This chain joins TRBV7-2 and TRBJ2-7; a weak D match, TRBD2 (6 bases). The CDR3 has 13 amino acids. From germline, CDR1 is SGHTA and CDR2 FQGNSA. Trimming removed 1 base from V and 7 bases from J, with 11 bases in between. The CDR3 bases are TGTGCCAGCAGCTTAGATCGCCTAGCGGAGCAGTACTTC. Protein product: CASSLDRLAEQYF.

This clonotype has at least ten counts. The chain joins TRBV6-5 to TRBJ2-6; D is undetermined. Trimming removed 2 bases at V and 2 bases at J, with 4 bases between. Looked up from germline, CDR1 is MNHEY and CDR2 is SVGAGI. This CDR3 is built from 14 residues. The CDR3 sequence is CASSYGTGANVLTF. Here the CDR3 DNA reads TGTGCCAGCAGTTACGGGACTGGGGCCAACGTCCTGACTTTC.

This clonotype has a count of ten or more. V and J are TRBV20-1 and TRBJ1-1, with D perhaps matching TRBD1 (6 bases). The CDR3 runs to 14 residues. V was shortened by 1 base and J by 4 bases, with 13 bases between the two germline ends. Germline values: CDR1 DFQATT, CDR2 SNEGSKA (reference sequence). The CDR3 DNA follows: TGCAGTGCTAGAGTTAACAGGGCGAGCACTGAAGCTTTCTTT. Its translation is CSARVNRASTEAFF.

Many counts were recorded for this clonotype. J is TRBJ2-3 and V is TRBV5-4; D gene uncertain. V was trimmed by 4 bases and J by 6 bases, leaving 6 bases between them. The CDR3 loop spans 11 amino acids. The germline gives CDR1 SGHNT, CDR2 YYREEE (reference sequence). The DNA for the CDR3 is TGTGCCAGCAGCGAACAGGATACGCAGTATTTT. As protein: CASSEQDTQYF. The variable domain in full, with the rest retrieved from reference TRBV5-4 and TRBJ2-3, is ETGVTQSPTHLIKTRGQQVTLRCSSQSGHNTVSWYQQALGQGPQFIFQYYREEENGRGNFPPRFSGLQFPNYSSELNVNALELDDSALYLCASSEQDTQYFGPGTRLTVL.

There are a few counts of this clonotype. The chain recombines TRBV14 with TRBJ1-2, with 10 positions matching TRBD1. Germline CDR1 is SGHDN and CDR2 is FVKESK. The CDR3 has 17 amino acids. V shed 1 base, J shed 3 bases, and the junction held 8 bases outside the gene matches. The CDR3 loop reads CASSQAWDRGGDYGYTF. The CDR3 region has the DNA TGTGCCAGCAGCCAAGCATGGGACAGGGGAGGAGACTATGGCTACACCTTC.

The sample holds many counts of this clonotype. The V and J genes are TRBV11-2 and TRBJ2-7, with D tentatively TRBD1 (5 bases). V lost 3 bases, J lost 7 bases, and 19 bases lay in between. Germline V lookup: CDR1 SGHAT, CDR2 FQNNGV. CDR3 size: 15 residues. The CDR3 DNA reads TGTGCCAGCAGCTTTGATACAGGCTGGGGTGAAGAGCAGTACTTC. It specifies CASSFDTGWGEEQYF. The full variable domain, rest sourced from reference TRBV11-2 and TRBJ2-7, is EAGVAQSPRYKIIEKRQSVAFWCNPISGHATLYWYQQILGQGPKLLIQFQNNGVVDDSQLPKDRFSAERLKGVDSTLKIQPAKLEDSAVYLCASSFDTGWGEEQYFGPGTRLTVT.

This clonotype was detected many times. The rearrangement uses TRBV5-1 and TRBJ1-1, with 8 bases lining up with TRBD1. The V gene end was trimmed by 1 base and the J gene end by 6 bases; junction bases not matched to a gene: 11. This CDR3 has 16 residues. Germline CDR1 SGHRS, CDR2 YFSETQ. The DNA for the CDR3 is TGCGCCAGCAGCTTGTCCCCGGGACAGGTAGTGGCTGAAGCTTTCTTT. As protein: CASSLSPGQVVAEAFF.

This clonotype was counted ten times or more. The genes are TRBV29-1 and TRBJ2-1, with 10 bases identical to TRBD2. The CDR3 covers 15 residues. Trimming took 0 bases from V and 5 from J; bases not matched to a gene: 4. Germline values: CDR1 SQVTM, CDR2 ANQGSEA. CDR3 residues: CSVEDSLAGNNEQFF. The CDR3 DNA is TGCAGCGTTGAAGATTCACTAGCGGGGAACAATGAGCAGTTCTTC.

This clonotype was picked up many times. This chain connects TRBV6-2 or TRBV6-3 to TRBJ2-5; D possibly corresponds to TRBD2 (5 bases). Germline V lookup: CDR1 MNHEY, CDR2 SVGEGT. The CDR3 is made up of 16 amino acids. With 3 bases removed from V and 1 base from J, the gap between germline ends came to 15 bases. The CDR3, as DNA: TGTGCCAGCAGTTATAATCGGCTAGCACTCCAAGAGACCCAGTACTTC. It encodes CASSYNRLALQETQYF.

This clonotype was detected many times. The chain links TRBV5-1 to TRBJ1-4; 10 bases are shared with TRBD1. V trimming: 0 bases; J trimming: 6 bases; junction bases outside the gene matches: 5. The CDR3 has 16 amino acids. Germline V gene sequence: CDR1 SGHRS, CDR2 YFSETQ. Here the CDR3 reads CASSLAGDRGDEKLFF. In DNA, the CDR3 is TGCGCCAGCAGCTTGGCCGGGGACAGGGGTGATGAAAAACTGTTTTTT.

The V and J genes are TRBV30 and TRBJ2-6; TRBD1 might be the D (5 bases). Trimming left V 1 base short and J 4 bases short, with 8 bases between. Germline V CDR1 and CDR2: GTSNPN, SVGIG (reference sequence). The CDR3 spans 14 residues. CDR3 bases: TGTGCCTGGAGTGAGGGGTCCGGGGCCAACGTCCTGACTTTC. Translating gives CAWSEGSGANVLTF.

This clonotype was counted many times. The V call is TRBV4-1, the J call TRBJ1-5; TRBD1 matches 11 bases. CDR1 and CDR2 (germline): MGHRA, YSYEKL. This CDR3 has 20 residues. After removal of 1 base from V and 0 bases from J, the junction contained 11 bases not matched to a gene. The CDR3 bases are TGCGCCAGCAGCCAAGTTTTTGGGACAGGGGGTCTCTATAGCAATCAGCCCCAGCATTTT. Translated: CASSQVFGTGGLYSNQPQHF.

The J gene is TRBJ2-3, the V gene TRBV5-4, with D tentatively TRBD1 or TRBD2 (5 bases each). CDR1 SGHNT and CDR2 YYREEE come from the germline V gene (reference sequence). V was clipped by 5 bases and J by 8 bases, with 21 bases between them. This CDR3 is built from 15 residues. The CDR3 spells CASRRSGTLPGTQYF. The CDR3 coding sequence is TGTGCCAGCAGACGTTCCGGGACCCTTCCCGGTACGCAGTATTTT.

This clonotype has a handful of counts. The J gene is TRBJ2-7, the V gene TRBV27, with TRBD1 matching over 7 bases. This CDR3 comprises 13 residues. CDR1 and CDR2 from the germline V gene are MNHEY and SMNVEV (reference sequence). J lost 3 bases, V lost 4 bases, and 3 bases had no gene match. The CDR3 here is CASSSGQDYEQYF. The CDR3 nucleotides are TGTGCCAGCAGTTCCGGACAGGACTACGAGCAGTACTTC.

Points on this clonotype: Germline is not matched at one junction end, which may reflect a read error. This chain links TRBV7-9 with TRBJ2-3; 7 positions agree with TRBD1. The CDR3 has 12 residues. The germline V gene encodes CDR1 SEHNR and CDR2 FQNEAQ (reference sequence). The CDR3 region is CASSKGADTHYF. DNA of the CDR3: TGTGCCAGCAGCAAGGGGGCCGATACGCACTATTTT.

This clonotype was picked up many times. The chain employs TRBV12-3 or TRBV12-4 and TRBJ2-4; TRBD1 is a possible D gene (6 bases). Trimming removed 6 bases at V and 0 bases at J, with 15 bases between. This CDR3 is built from 16 residues. The CDR3 loop is CASSALGQLAKNIQYF. The DNA of the CDR3 is TGTGCCAGCAGCGCGTTGGGACAACTAGCCAAAAACATTCAGTACTTC.

This clonotype appeared many times. The chain recombines TRBV6-1 with TRBJ2-7; 9 bases are a match to TRBD1. The CDR3 contains 15 residues. V was clipped by 6 bases and J by 4 bases; unmatched bases: 10. The germline CDR1 and CDR2 sequences are MNHNS and SASEGT. As DNA, the CDR3 is TGTGCCAGCAGCGTTCTGATCGGGACAGGGTACGAGCAGTACTTC. This codes for CASSVLIGTGYEQYF.

This clonotype came up a few times. The V call is TRBV6-2 or TRBV6-3, the J call TRBJ2-5; possibly TRBD1 or TRBD2 for D (5 bases each). V lost 6 bases, J lost 4 bases, and 18 bases lay in between. The germline V gene encodes CDR1 MNHEY and CDR2 SVGEGT. The CDR3 loop spans 15 amino acids. CDR3 in amino acids: CASSTGTAFGETQYF. CDR3 bases: TGTGCCAGCAGCACCGGGACCGCCTTTGGAGAGACCCAGTACTTC.